The next 8 T cell receptor beta chains were all read from a single sample in a study of post-analysis software for immune sequencing data. Study findings and constraints: In patients, about 5 TRBV segments were more frequent than in controls, with TRBV5-6, TRBV5-1 and TRBV20-1 among them.

These receptors' antigens are unknown. Unique molecular identifiers were carried by the TCR beta cDNA libraries. Via MiXCR, TCRdb re-called the PCR reads, giving one row per CDR3 protein. Of hundreds of thousands of distinct CDR3 sequences listed, 55% to 60% were seen once; the top ten hold approximately 11%. The sequenced material came from blood. The receptor source for this set is a girl aged 2 to 9 with multiple sclerosis.

This chain joins TRBV11-2 and TRBJ1-2; D may be TRBD1 (5 bases). The germline V and J ends were trimmed by 5 bases and 1 base, with 20 bases remaining between them. The germline CDR1 and CDR2 sequences are SGHAT and FQNNGV. This CDR3 region has 17 residues. The CDR3, as DNA: TGTGCCAGCAGCCCCCACTTAGACAGCACCTTTAACTATGGCTACACCTTC. It translates to CASSPHLDSTFNYGYTF.

The chain links TRBV28 to TRBJ2-7, with 8 bases identical to TRBD2. The tail of the sequence fits TRBJ2-5 better, so the J call may be wrong. This CDR3 has 13 amino acids. Germline V gene sequence: CDR1 MDHEN, CDR2 SYDVKM. CDR3 region: CASSFGGARTQYF. The CDR3 nucleotides read TGTGCCAGCAGTTTCGGGGGGGCGAGGACCCAGTACTTC.

V is TRBV4-1 and J is TRBJ1-5; a possible D gene is TRBD1 (5 bases). Germline CDR1 is MGHRA and CDR2 is YSYEKL. This CDR3 contains 15 residues. Deletions cut 0 bases from V and 1 base from J, with 7 bases between. CDR3 sequence (DNA): TGCGCCAGCAGCCAAGACACAGGAAGCAATCAGCCCCAGCATTTT. As protein: CASSQDTGSNQPQHF.

The chain employs TRBV7-2 and TRBJ1-1, with a tentative D call TRBD1 (5 bases). This CDR3 has 13 residues. Trimming shortened V by 3 bases and J by 7 bases, and 12 bases separated the two germline ends. CDR1 and CDR2 from the germline V gene are SGHTA and FQGNSA. The CDR3 reads CASSFSWGDEAFF. The CDR3 bases are TGTGCCAGCAGCTTTTCCTGGGGGGATGAAGCTTTCTTT.

This clonotype appeared a few times. V and J are TRBV7-2 and TRBJ2-7; D assignment may be TRBD1 or TRBD2 (5 bases each). Trimming left V 2 bases short and J 1 base short, with 9 bases between. The CDR3 length is 14 residues. Per germline, CDR1 SGHTA and CDR2 FQGNSA. The CDR3 loop is CASSLRDLSYEQYF. CDR3 bases: TGTGCCAGCAGCTTACGGGACCTGTCCTACGAGCAGTACTTC.

The chain has TRBV15 and TRBJ2-1; 10 bases fit TRBD2. With 2 bases clipped from V and 6 bases from J, the junction kept 16 bases outside the gene matches. The CDR3 spans 19 residues. Germline V CDR1 and CDR2: LNHNV, YYDKDF (reference sequence). CDR3 region: CATSRPLSAGGSSPNEQFF. CDR3 coding DNA: TGTGCCACCAGCAGACCCCTCTCAGCGGGAGGGTCCTCCCCCAATGAGCAGTTCTTC.

In this sample, this clonotype turned up a few times. The chain carries TRBV12-3 or TRBV12-4 and TRBJ2-1; D might be TRBD2 (6 bases). V was pared by 3 bases and J by 8 bases, with 11 bases between. This CDR3 comprises 13 residues. DNA for the CDR3: TGTGCCAGCAGTTTCGGGACTGGGGATGAGCAGTTCTTC. Translation: CASSFGTGDEQFF.

The rearrangement joins TRBV10-3 to TRBJ1-2; D uncertain. The V end was cut by 1 base, the J end by 8 bases, with 17 bases between. The CDR3 is 15 residues long. The germline gives CDR1 ENHRY, CDR2 SYGVKD. As DNA, the CDR3 is TGTGCCATCAGTGAGTTGAATAAGGGAAGAGACGGCTACACCTTC. It yields the protein CAISELNKGRDGYTF.